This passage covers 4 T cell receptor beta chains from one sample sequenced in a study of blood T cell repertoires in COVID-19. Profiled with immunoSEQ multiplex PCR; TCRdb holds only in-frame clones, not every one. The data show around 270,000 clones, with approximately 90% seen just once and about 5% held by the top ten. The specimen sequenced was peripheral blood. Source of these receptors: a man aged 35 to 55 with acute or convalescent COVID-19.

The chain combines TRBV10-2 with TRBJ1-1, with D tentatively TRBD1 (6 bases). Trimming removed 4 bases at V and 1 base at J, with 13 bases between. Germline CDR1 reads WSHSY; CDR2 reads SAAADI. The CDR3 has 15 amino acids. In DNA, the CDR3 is TGCGCCAGCAGTGGAGGGGGACGGTCGAACACTGAAGCTTTCTTT. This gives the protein CASSGGGRSNTEAFF.

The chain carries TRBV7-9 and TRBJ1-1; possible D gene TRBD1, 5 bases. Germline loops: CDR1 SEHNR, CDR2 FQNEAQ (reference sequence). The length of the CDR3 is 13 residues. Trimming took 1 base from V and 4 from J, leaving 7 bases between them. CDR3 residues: CASSLEQVTEAFF. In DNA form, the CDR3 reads TGTGCCAGCAGCTTAGAACAGGTCACTGAAGCTTTCTTT.

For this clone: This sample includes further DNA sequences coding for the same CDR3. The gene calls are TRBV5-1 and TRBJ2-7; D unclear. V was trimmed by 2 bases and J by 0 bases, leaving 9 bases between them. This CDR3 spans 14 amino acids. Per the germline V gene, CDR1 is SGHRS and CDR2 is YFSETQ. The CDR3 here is CASSLAGSSYEQYF. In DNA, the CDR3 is TGCGCCAGCAGCTTAGCCGGTAGCTCCTACGAGCAGTACTTC.

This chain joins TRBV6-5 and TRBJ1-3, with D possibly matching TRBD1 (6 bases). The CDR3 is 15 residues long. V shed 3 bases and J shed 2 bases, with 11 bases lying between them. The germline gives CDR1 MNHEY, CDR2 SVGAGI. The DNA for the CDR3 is TGTGCCAGCAGTTATACAGGGACCGCTGGAAACACCATATATTTT. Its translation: CASSYTGTAGNTIYF.